The sequence of this T cell receptor (beta chain) was determined in a study of T cell responses to AZD1222 COVID-19 vaccine. The ends were cut back, 1 base at V and 1 base at J, with 13 bases in the middle. The germline V gene has CDR1 SGHVS and CDR2 FNYEAQ. This CDR3 is built from 16 residues. TCRdb's copy holds only in-frame clones and misses some; the assay was immunoSEQ multiplex PCR. Here the sample spans some 170,000 clones, about 90% being singletons. Comment on this clone: Its antigen is still unknown.

General study points: Spike-specific TCR repertoires showed rising breadth and depth after two AZD1222 doses. Reports indicate that nearly half of spike-specific TCRs are directed at unmutated variant regions. Across the whole spike, CD4 TCRs peaked at regions 160-218 and 743-854.

This chain uses TRBV7-6 with TRBJ1-2; D not resolved. The sequence was obtained from an adult who received the AZD1222 COVID-19 vaccine. Specimen: peripheral blood, collected 28 days after the second AZD1222 dose. The CDR3 DNA is TGTGCCAGCAGCTTAGGTGTGGGGAGAGATAACTATGGCTACACCTTC. It translates to CASSLGVGRDNYGYTF.